Below, 20 T cell receptor beta chains from the same sample are listed, as sequenced in a study of CD8 T cells in ankylosing spondylitis. TCRdb re-called the 5' RACE reads with MiXCR, one entry per CDR3 protein. The table records about 340,000 distinct CDR3 sequences, roughly 20% of them present only once. Specimen: blood, either unsorted or a sorted T cell fraction (not recorded which). The source is a male donor with ankylosing spondylitis or in good health (not recorded which).

The chain recombines TRBV11-2 with TRBJ2-5; TRBD1 agrees at 9 bases. V shed 2 bases and J 5 bases; nucleotides not matched to a gene: 9. Looked up from germline, CDR1 is SGHAT and CDR2 is FQNNGV. The CDR3 runs 16 residues. CDR3 DNA: TGTGCCAGCAGCTTATGGGGACAGGGCCCACGGGAGACCCAGTACTTC. Amino acid sequence: CASSLWGQGPRETQYF.

The chain has TRBV28 and TRBJ2-7, with D possibly TRBD1 on 5 matching bases. The V gene's germline CDR1 is MDHEN and CDR2 SYDVKM. The length of the CDR3 is 15 residues. The ends were cut back, 5 bases at V and 3 bases at J, with 17 bases in the middle. The CDR3 here is CASSPPREGNYEQYF. CDR3 bases: TGTGCCAGCAGTCCCCCCAGGGAAGGAAACTACGAGCAGTACTTC.

This clonotype was seen a few times. V is TRBV5-6 and J is TRBJ2-3; D is uncertain. The CDR3 consists of 14 residues. V was cut by 4 bases and J by 4 bases, with 13 bases left in between. Germline V lookup: CDR1 SGHDT, CDR2 YYEEEE. CDR3 sequence reads: CASSTGPPPDTQYF. CDR3 coding DNA: TGTGCCAGCAGCACGGGCCCCCCCCCAGATACGCAGTATTTT.

This clonotype was observed many times. V is TRBV28 and J is TRBJ1-1; the D gene is possibly TRBD1 (5 bases). This CDR3 comprises 14 residues. Trimming removed 7 bases at V and 3 bases at J, with 15 bases between. Germline CDR1 and CDR2: MDHEN and SYDVKM. CDR3 nucleotides: TGTGCCAGCACCGAACAGGACTCTGACACTGAAGCTTTCTTT. This gives the protein CASTEQDSDTEAFF.

The V call is TRBV6-1, the J call TRBJ1-5; 7 positions agree with TRBD1. This CDR3 is 15 amino acids long. Looked up from germline, CDR1 is MNHNS and CDR2 is SASEGT. J gave up 2 bases and V 6 bases, and 7 bases lay outside the gene matches. CDR3 region: CASSPDRVGNQPQHF. Here the CDR3 DNA reads TGTGCCAGCAGCCCCGACAGGGTGGGCAATCAGCCCCAGCATTTT.

Many counts were recorded for this clonotype. The rearrangement uses TRBV12-3 or TRBV12-4 and TRBJ1-1; the D gene is possibly TRBD1 (5 bases). The CDR3 contains 13 residues. Deletions cut 6 bases from V and 1 base from J, with 9 bases between. CDR3 in amino acids: CASSWDGNTEAFF. Here the CDR3 DNA reads TGTGCCAGCAGCTGGGACGGGAACACTGAAGCTTTCTTT.

The genes are TRBV11-2 and TRBJ2-5, with 9 nucleotides matching TRBD2. The CDR3 consists of 18 residues. Germline V gene lookup returns CDR1 SGHAT and CDR2 FQNNGV. After removal of 1 base from V and 7 bases from J, the junction contained 16 bases not matched to a gene. Here the CDR3 reads CASSLGAQRGASDMTQYF. The CDR3 DNA sequence: TGTGCCAGCAGCTTAGGGGCCCAGCGGGGGGCCTCCGATATGACCCAGTACTTC.

The V and J genes are TRBV18 and TRBJ2-1, with a possible D match to TRBD2 (5 bases). CDR1 KGHSH and CDR2 LQKENI come from the germline V gene. Trimming stripped 3 bases from V and 3 bases from J, with 12 bases between. CDR3 length equals 15 residues. The CDR3 is CASSPSGIYYNEQFF. The CDR3 DNA follows: TGTGCCAGCTCACCTTCGGGGATATACTACAATGAGCAGTTCTTC.

This clonotype has a handful of counts. DNA of the CDR3: TGTGCCAGCAGTTTAAGGGGAAACCAAGAGACCCAGTACTTC. Residues: CASSLRGNQETQYF. The chain uses TRBV27 and TRBJ2-5; D perhaps matches TRBD1 (5 bases). CDR1 is MNHEY, CDR2 SMNVEV, per germline (reference sequence). V lost 2 bases, J lost 0 bases, and 7 bases lay in between. The CDR3 runs 14 residues.

The V call is TRBV28, the J call TRBJ2-7; 10 nucleotides agree with TRBD1. There are 16 residues in the CDR3. V shed 3 bases and J 3 bases; nucleotides not matched to a gene: 8. In germline, CDR1 is MDHEN, CDR2 SYDVKM. The CDR3 here is CASSFPGGTGVYEQYF. The CDR3 DNA follows: TGTGCCAGCAGTTTTCCCGGCGGGACAGGGGTCTACGAGCAGTACTTC.

This clonotype was observed a few times. The chain recombines TRBV29-1 with TRBJ1-2; D is uncertain. V was clipped by 4 bases and J by 1 base, with 4 bases between them. The CDR3 is 11 amino acids. CDR1 and CDR2 (germline): SQVTM, ANQGSEA. DNA of the CDR3: TGCAGCGTTGGCGATAACTATGGCTACACCTTC. Its translation is CSVGDNYGYTF.

This clonotype was counted many times. The V gene is TRBV20-1, the J gene TRBJ2-2, with D uncertain. Germline values: CDR1 DFQATT, CDR2 SNEGSKA (reference sequence). The CDR3 is 15 amino acids. The V gene lost 1 base and the J gene lost 4 bases, with 13 bases spanning the gap. The DNA for the CDR3 is TGCAGTGCTAGAGTAGCTCAGTTAACCACCGGGGAGCTGTTTTTT. This sequence encodes CSARVAQLTTGELFF.

This clonotype has only a few counts. The chain joins TRBV7-3 to TRBJ2-2, with TRBD2 matching over 8 bases. Germline V gives CDR1 SGHTA, CDR2 FQGTGA. The CDR3 length is 16 residues. Germline trimming cut 2 bases from V and 2 bases from J; bases unmatched to any gene: 4. The CDR3 DNA reads as TGTGCCAGCAGCTTACTAGCGGGCGACAACACCGGGGAGCTGTTTTTT. Protein sequence: CASSLLAGDNTGELFF.

The sample holds a few counts of this clonotype. At one end, the junction sequence differs from germline, possibly due to a read error. This sequence joins TRBV7-8 and TRBJ2-1; the D gene is possibly TRBD2 (5 bases). The CDR3 runs to 11 residues. Germline CDR1 is SGHVS and CDR2 is FQNEAQ. The DNA of the CDR3 is TGTGCCAGCAGCTTATCACGGACTTTCGCCTTC. Translated: CASSLSRTFAF.

This clonotype came up a few times. The chain links TRBV29-1 to TRBJ2-7, with D hard to call. The V end was cut by 3 bases, the J end by 4 bases, with 7 bases between. The CDR3 totals 11 residues. Germline V gives CDR1 SQVTM, CDR2 ANQGSEA. The CDR3 region is CSVDGLYEQYF. CDR3 DNA: TGCAGCGTTGATGGGCTGTACGAGCAGTACTTC.

The J gene is TRBJ2-3, the V gene TRBV6-5; D remains unclear. V was clipped by 0 bases and J by 4 bases, with 17 bases between them. CDR3 length equals 17 residues. In germline, CDR1 is MNHEY, CDR2 SVGAGI. The DNA of the CDR3 is TGTGCCAGCAGTTACTCGAAGGAATATGGACGCGCAGATACGCAGTATTTT. Translating gives CASSYSKEYGRADTQYF.

This clonotype was observed at least ten times. This chain connects TRBV12-3 or TRBV12-4 to TRBJ1-3; tentative D call: TRBD1 (5 bases). This CDR3 is 17 amino acids long. V was trimmed by 0 bases and J by 4 bases, leaving 16 bases between them. In nucleotides, the CDR3 is TGTGCCAGCAGTTTAGCCCAGGGTCTAGAATTCGGAAACACCATATATTTT. Protein product: CASSLAQGLEFGNTIYF.

This clonotype was found a few times. The CDR3: CASSLGSYTGELFF. As DNA, the CDR3 is TGTGCCAGCAGTTTGGGGTCCTATACCGGGGAGCTGTTTTTT. This chain connects TRBV12-3 or TRBV12-4 to TRBJ2-2; the D is unclear. V was cut by 3 bases and J by 5 bases, with 10 bases left in between. This CDR3 comprises 14 residues.

This sequence joins TRBV7-9 and TRBJ2-5, with D maybe TRBD1 (6 bases). V was cut by 0 bases and J by 2 bases, with 10 bases left in between. The CDR3 has 15 residues. Per germline, CDR1 SEHNR and CDR2 FQNEAQ (reference sequence). CDR3 DNA: TGTGCCAGCAGCTTAGCGGGGGCCACACAAGAGACCCAGTACTTC. It is translated as CASSLAGATQETQYF.

V is TRBV30 and J is TRBJ2-3, with D perhaps assigned TRBD1 or TRBD2 (5 bases each). The V end was cut by 0 bases, the J end by 1 base, with 14 bases between. Germline V gene lookup returns CDR1 GTSNPN and CDR2 SVGIG (reference sequence). The CDR3 totals 16 residues. The CDR3 reads CAWSVGRAAGTDTQYF. The CDR3 DNA follows: TGTGCCTGGAGTGTGGGGCGGGCGGCGGGCACAGATACGCAGTATTTT.